This note documents a single T cell receptor (beta chain) sequence. Some clones are missing from TCRdb's copy, which holds only in-frame ones; the method was immunoSEQ multiplex PCR. Of around 180,000 clones listed, around 88% were seen once; the top ten hold roughly 5.3%. This sample is part of a study of control samples from healthy donors and cancer patients. The TCR sequence derives from a woman younger than 45 in good health. Sample: blood.

CDR3 bases: TGTGCCAGCAGTTTCGATGCGGACGGACCGGGACTAGCGGTAAATGAGCAGTTCTTC. Protein: CASSFDADGPGLAVNEQFF. The chain links TRBV28 to TRBJ2-1; 11 nucleotides agree with TRBD2. Germline trimming cut 3 bases from V and 7 bases from J; bases unmatched to any gene: 17. This CDR3 contains 19 residues. CDR1 is MDHEN and CDR2 is SYDVKM in the germline V gene.